The source of this T cell receptor (beta chain) is a study of T cells in Graves' hyperthyroidism and ophthalmopathy. Whole-study results and caveats: Blood also carried most thyroid clonotypes expanded above 0.001. Classification by a 13 V-J model distinguished ophthalmopathy from stable hyperthyroidism.

CDR3 length: 12 amino acids. Germline V gives CDR1 SQVTM, CDR2 ANQGSEA. With 7 bases clipped from V and 5 bases from J, the junction kept 7 bases outside the gene matches. These patients, aged 18 to 65, had recently diagnosed hyperthyroidism lasting under 2 months. In its sample, this clonotype was seen many times. As yet, its antigen is unknown. Regions amplified from RNA transcripts were the TCR beta CDR3 regions. The TCR CDR3 first-round RT-PCR relied on the HTBI primer set. Each CDR3 protein is one row after TCRdb ran MiXCR on the multiplex PCR reads. The sample records some 140,000 distinct CDR3 sequences, around 21% being singletons.

This sequence was found in a woman in her 50s with Graves' hyperthyroidism that later progressed to Graves' ophthalmopathy. Input material: blood. V usage is TRBV29-1 and J usage is TRBJ1-1, with 7 nucleotides matching TRBD1. CDR3 in amino acids: CSDAPGGTEAFF. CDR3 nucleotide sequence: TGCAGCGACGCCCCAGGGGGGACTGAAGCTTTCTTT.